Listed here are 25 T cell receptor beta chains from one sample, sequenced in a study of T cell responses to AZD1222 COVID-19 vaccine. Clones were read by immunoSEQ multiplex PCR, and TCRdb kept only the in-frame ones, dropping some. Of 100,000 to 150,000 clones listed, roughly 84% were seen once; the top ten hold approximately 6.6%. Here the sequenced sample was peripheral blood, taken on day 0 of AZD1222 vaccination. These TCRs come from an adult in good health.

In DNA form, the CDR3 reads TGTGCCAGCAGCCGGCCCCCTAACACTGAAGCTTTCTTT. Amino acids: CASSRPPNTEAFF. The chain recombines TRBV2 with TRBJ1-1; D unclear. Looked up from germline, CDR1 is SNHLY and CDR2 is FYNNEI. The CDR3 has 13 amino acids. Trimming removed 6 bases from V and 2 bases from J, with 10 bases in between.

The rearrangement links TRBV15 to TRBJ1-1; maybe TRBD1 (5 bases). In germline, CDR1 is LNHNV, CDR2 YYDKDF (reference sequence). V lost 0 bases, J lost 0 bases, and 17 bases lay in between. There are 18 residues in the CDR3. Here the CDR3 reads CATSREAGAGTMNTEAFF. The CDR3, as DNA: TGTGCCACCAGCAGAGAGGCTGGGGCAGGAACAATGAACACTGAAGCTTTCTTT.

The chain uses TRBV2 and TRBJ2-7, with D perhaps matching TRBD1 (8 bases). The CDR3 is 14 residues long. Between the trimmed V and J ends, which lost 4 bases and 5 bases, there was a span of 15 bases. Germline lookup yields CDR1 SNHLY and CDR2 FYNNEI. CDR3 sequence: CASSAYRGGDEQYF. Written as DNA, the CDR3 is TGTGCCAGCAGTGCGTACAGGGGGGGGGACGAGCAGTACTTC.

The chain has TRBV19 and TRBJ2-6, with a weak D call TRBD2 (6 bases). Germline lookup yields CDR1 LNHDA and CDR2 SQIVND (reference sequence). The CDR3 is 16 amino acids. Trimming removed 7 bases at V and 4 bases at J, with 17 bases between. In nucleotides, the CDR3 is TGTGCCAGTACCCATAAAGCGGGTCTGGGGGCCAACGTCCTGACTTTC. Translating gives CASTHKAGLGANVLTF.

The V gene is TRBV7-2, the J gene TRBJ2-1; 7 nucleotides match TRBD1. The CDR3 is 15 amino acids. Germline CDR1 and CDR2: SGHTA and FQGNSA. V shed 5 bases and J 4 bases; nucleotides not matched to a gene: 8. The CDR3 is CASSPESTGYNEQFF. Written as DNA, the CDR3 is TGTGCCAGCAGCCCGGAATCGACAGGGTACAATGAGCAGTTCTTC.

The chain recombines TRBV19 with TRBJ2-1; D is ambiguous. Germline V gene data show CDR1 as LNHDA and CDR2 as SQIVND (reference sequence). The ends were cut back, 1 base at V and 3 bases at J, with 7 bases in the middle. This CDR3 region has 14 residues. DNA of the CDR3: TGTGCCAGTAGTATAGGTCCGGACTACAATGAGCAGTTCTTC. Protein: CASSIGPDYNEQFF.

The chain carries TRBV29-1 and TRBJ1-2, with 7 bases lining up with TRBD1. V gave up 4 bases and J gave up 3 bases; unmatched junction bases: 2. The CDR3 consists of 12 residues. Germline-derived CDR1 and CDR2 are SQVTM and ANQGSEA. Here the CDR3 reads CSVGQGDYGYTF. For the CDR3, the DNA is TGCAGCGTTGGGCAGGGGGACTATGGCTACACCTTC. Looking up the rest from reference TRBV29-1 and TRBJ1-2 gives the full variable domain: SAVISQKPSRDICQRGTSLTIQCQVDSQVTMMFWYRQQPGQSLTLIATANQGSEATYESGFVIDKFPISRPNLTFSTLTVSNMSPEDSSIYLCSVGQGDYGYTFGSGTRLTVV.

Remarks on this clone: At one end the junction does not follow the germline gene, possibly because of a read error. The chain combines TRBV5-6 with TRBJ2-5; tentative D call: TRBD1 (6 bases). The CDR3 has 18 residues. Germline CDR1 is SGHDT and CDR2 is YYEEEE. The CDR3 region is CAGSLVGPIEGDRETQYF. CDR3 nucleotides: TGTGCCGGCAGCTTGGTAGGGCCCATAGAGGGGGATAGGGAGACCCAGTACTTC.

The count of this clone is one. The chain employs TRBV7-9 and TRBJ1-4; D is unresolved. Trimming left V 1 base short and J 15 bases short, with 12 bases between. The CDR3 runs to 12 residues. CDR1 and CDR2 from the germline V gene are SEHNR and FQNEAQ (reference sequence). CDR3 region: CASSLEASRLFF. The CDR3 coding sequence is TGTGCCAGCAGCTTAGAGGCCAGTCGGTTGTTTTTT. Based on the CDR3 plus reference TRBV7-9 and TRBJ1-4, the full variable domain is DTGVSQNPRHKITKRGQNVTFRCDPISEHNRLYWYRQTLGQGPEFLTYFQNEAQLEKSRLLSDRFSAERPKGSFSTLEIQRTEQGDSAMYLCASSLEASRLFFGSGTQLSVL.

This clone occurred once. V gene TRBV24-1 combines with J gene TRBJ2-1; D is ambiguous. CDR3 size: 14 residues. The V gene lost 6 bases and the J gene lost 5 bases, with 13 bases spanning the gap. Germline V lookup: CDR1 KGHDR, CDR2 SFDVKD. The CDR3 protein is CATSWWVPDNEQFF. For the CDR3, the DNA is TGTGCCACCAGTTGGTGGGTTCCAGACAATGAGCAGTTCTTC.

The CDR3 sequence is CASSLDPTGGIGELFF. CDR3 in DNA: TGTGCCAGCAGCTTGGACCCGACAGGGGGCATCGGGGAGCTGTTTTTT. This chain joins TRBV5-4 and TRBJ2-2, with 10 bases fitting TRBD1. This CDR3 has 16 amino acids. With 0 bases clipped from V and 7 bases from J, the junction kept 6 bases outside the gene matches. In germline, CDR1 is SGHNT, CDR2 YYREEE (reference sequence).

This clone was counted a few times. V is TRBV3-1 (or the pseudogene TRBV3-2) and J is TRBJ2-3, with TRBD2 matching over 7 bases. CDR3 length: 17 residues. The J segment lost 2 bases and the V segment lost 0 bases, leaving 8 bases of the junction unmatched. Germline values: CDR1 LGHDT, CDR2 YNNKEL (reference sequence). This CDR3 reads CASSQEGGTTNTDTQYF. The CDR3 DNA follows: TGTGCCAGCAGCCAAGAGGGGGGGACTACGAACACAGATACGCAGTATTTT.

V and J are TRBV28 and TRBJ2-2; D is uncertain. Trimming cost V 8 bases and J 1 base, with 11 bases left between them. The germline gives CDR1 MDHEN, CDR2 SYDVKM. The CDR3 totals 14 residues. The CDR3 spells CASVEWRNTGELFF. In nucleotides, the CDR3 is TGTGCCAGCGTAGAATGGAGGAACACCGGGGAGCTGTTTTTT.

The chain employs TRBV7-8 and TRBJ2-3; 11 bases map to TRBD2. This CDR3 has 17 amino acids. CDR1 is SGHVS, CDR2 FQNEAQ, per germline. The junction had 6 bases not matched to a gene; V was cut back by 3 bases and J by 1 base. CDR3 loop: CASSFSGGARRTDTQYF. The CDR3 DNA reads TGTGCCAGCAGCTTTAGCGGGGGGGCGCGACGCACAGATACGCAGTATTTT. The variable domain in full, completed from reference TRBV7-8 and TRBJ2-3, reads GAGVSQSPRYKVAKRGQDVALRCDPISGHVSLFWYQQALGQGPEFLTYFQNEAQLDKSGLPSDRFFAERPEGSVSTLKIQRTQQEDSAVYLCASSFSGGARRTDTQYFGPGTRLTVL.

The chain joins TRBV12-5 to TRBJ1-6; possibly TRBD1 for D (5 bases). Germline V CDR1 and CDR2: LGHNT, FRNRAP. The V gene lost 9 bases and the J gene lost 0 bases, with 12 bases spanning the gap. This CDR3 is 15 amino acids long. The CDR3 sequence is CASRRQSSYNSPLHF. The CDR3 bases are TGTGCTAGCCGTAGACAGAGCTCCTATAATTCACCCCTCCACTTT.

V gene TRBV15 combines with J gene TRBJ1-5; no firm D call. The germline V gene encodes CDR1 LNHNV and CDR2 YYDKDF (reference sequence). The CDR3 is 13 residues long. The V end lost 0 bases, the J end lost 6 bases, and 6 bases lay between the germline ends. CDR3 in DNA: TGTGCCACCAGCAGAGACGGTGGTCAGCCCCAGCATTTT. Its protein product is CATSRDGGQPQHF.

J is TRBJ2-3 and V is TRBV12-3 or TRBV12-4; D not resolved. The CDR3 is made up of 11 amino acids. Trimming stripped 5 bases from V and 6 bases from J, with 6 bases between. The CDR3 spells CASSDPDTQYF. The CDR3 bases are TGTGCCAGCAGTGACCCGGATACGCAGTATTTT.

The chain uses TRBV6-2 or TRBV6-3 and TRBJ2-2, with 10 nucleotides matching TRBD2. The CDR3 runs 14 residues. V trimming: 5 bases; J trimming: 5 bases; junction bases outside the gene matches: 2. Germline lookup yields CDR1 MNHEY and CDR2 SVGEGT. The CDR3 sequence: CASSKLAGTGELFF. CDR3 sequence (DNA): TGTGCCAGCAGTAAACTAGCGGGGACCGGGGAGCTGTTTTTT.

V is TRBV20-1 and J is TRBJ2-5, with D uncertain. V dropped 5 bases and J dropped 3 bases, with 4 bases sitting between them. Germline CDR1 and CDR2: DFQATT and SNEGSKA (reference sequence). This CDR3 is built from 10 residues. The CDR3 nucleotides are TGCAGTGCTTGGAAAGAGACCCAGTACTTC. This translates into CSAWKETQYF.

The genes are TRBV2 and TRBJ2-7; D might be TRBD2 (5 bases). Germline assignment: CDR1 SNHLY and CDR2 FYNNEI. Trimming cost V 8 bases and J 3 bases, with 17 bases left between them. This CDR3 has 14 amino acids. The CDR3: CASHHPTGIYEQYF. In DNA form, the CDR3 reads TGTGCCAGCCACCACCCGACCGGGATCTACGAGCAGTACTTC.

DNA for the CDR3: TGTGCCACCAGCAGAGATAAACAGAACACCATATATTTT. It translates to CATSRDKQNTIYF. The chain carries TRBV15 and TRBJ1-3, with unresolved D. This CDR3 region has 13 residues. Trimming removed 0 bases from V and 7 bases from J, with 7 bases in between. CDR1 LNHNV and CDR2 YYDKDF come from the germline V gene (reference sequence).

The chain is built from TRBV3-1 (or the pseudogene TRBV3-2) and TRBJ2-1, with TRBD1 identical over 8 bases. J was trimmed by 10 bases and V by 4 bases; bases with no gene match: 12. The CDR3 has 15 amino acids. Germline V gene data show CDR1 as LGHDT and CDR2 as YNNKEL (reference sequence). The CDR3 sequence is CASSPGTGANVEQFF. CDR3 in DNA: TGTGCCAGCAGCCCCGGGACAGGAGCCAATGTCGAGCAGTTCTTC.

The rearrangement joins TRBV5-6 to TRBJ1-2; D is unresolved. CDR1 is SGHDT, CDR2 YYEEEE, per germline. The CDR3 is 14 residues long. The ends were cut back, 1 base at V and 3 bases at J, with 10 bases in the middle. In DNA, the CDR3 is TGTGCCAGCAGCTTGTACCGGGCGGACTATGGCTACACCTTC. This encodes CASSLYRADYGYTF. Using reference TRBV5-6 and TRBJ1-2 for the parts outside the CDR3, the full variable domain is DAGVTQSPTHLIKTRGQQVTLRCSPKSGHDTVSWYQQALGQGPQFIFQYYEEEERQRGNFPDRFSGHQFPNYSSELNVNALLLGDSALYLCASSLYRADYGYTFGSGTRLTVV.

This sequence joins TRBV11-2 and TRBJ2-1; maybe TRBD1 (5 bases). The CDR3 contains 14 residues. Trimming took off 6 bases at V and 1 base at J, with 10 bases between the two ends. From germline, CDR1 is SGHAT and CDR2 FQNNGV. The CDR3 reads CASSSGQSYNEQFF. CDR3 DNA: TGTGCCAGCAGTTCCGGACAATCCTACAATGAGCAGTTCTTC.

The chain couples TRBV12-3 or TRBV12-4 to TRBJ1-5; no definite D call. Trimming removed 6 bases at V and 7 bases at J, with 7 bases between. This CDR3 is 11 amino acids long. The DNA of the CDR3 is TGTGCCAGCAGCGCCGGGCAGCCCCAGCATTTT. It translates to CASSAGQPQHF.